Here is one T cell receptor beta chain with its context. Other DNA sequences in this specimen translate into the identical CDR3. These data originate in a study of cytomegalovirus exposure and HLA in healthy donors. With 60 Vbeta and 13 Jbeta primers, the PCR was carried out. This table comes from immunoSEQ multiplex PCR, and its TCRdb copy is limited to in-frame clones, with some not included. This sample's clone table lists about 130,000 clones. Donors consisted of healthy bone marrow donors. The specimen sequenced was PBMCs. The clonotype was recovered from a woman aged 40-49 years in good health and CMV-seropositive.

CDR3 amino acids: CATSRDSRSGSNQPQHF. The CDR3, as DNA: TGTGCCACCAGCAGAGATTCCCGATCCGGGTCGAATCAGCCCCAGCATTTT. The chain has TRBV15 and TRBJ1-5, with D hard to call. The CDR3 sequence is 17 residues long. V dropped 0 bases and J dropped 4 bases, with 16 bases sitting between them. The germline CDR1 and CDR2 sequences are LNHNV and YYDKDF (reference sequence).